A selection of T cell receptor beta chains follows, all from one sample in a study of T cells in Graves' hyperthyroidism and ophthalmopathy. Via MiXCR, TCRdb re-called the multiplex PCR reads, giving one row per CDR3 protein. This table holds a few hundred thousand distinct CDR3 sequences, roughly 18% found once. Sequenced input: blood. The receptors come from a woman aged 40 to 50 with Graves' ophthalmopathy. CDR3s include the opening cysteine and the closing phenylalanine or tryptophan. The order of the fields is V gene, D gene, J gene, clone size, CDR3 protein, CDR3 DNA. The D gene is left open where the match is weak. Not every row has a clone size; where given, it reads once, few, many or a size class.

v_gene: TRBV20-1; d_gene: TRBD1; j_gene: TRBJ2-7; abundance: many; CDR3aa: CSARTGVFYEQYF; CDR3nt: TGCAGTGCTAGGACAGGGGTTTTCTACGAGCAGTACTTC
v_gene: TRBV9; d_gene: TRBD1; j_gene: TRBJ2-7; abundance: many; CDR3aa: CASSPQGASYEQYF; CDR3nt: TGTGCCAGTAGTCCACAGGGGGCCAGCTACGAGCAGTACTTC
v_gene: TRBV6-2/TRBV6-3; d_gene: .; j_gene: TRBJ1-1; abundance: many; CDR3aa: CASSYHGRNTEAFF; CDR3nt: TGTGCCAGCAGTTACCACGGCAGGAACACTGAAGCTTTCTTT
v_gene: TRBV6-1; d_gene: .; j_gene: TRBJ1-5; abundance: .; CDR3aa: CASSSLKVGGLQPQHF; CDR3nt: TGTGCCAGCAGCTCCCTAAAAGTGGGGGGGCTTCAGCCCCAGCATTTT
v_gene: TRBV12-3/TRBV12-4; d_gene: .; j_gene: TRBJ1-5; abundance: many; CDR3aa: CASRLGNQPQHF; CDR3nt: TGTGCCAGCAGGCTTGGCAATCAGCCCCAGCATTTT
v_gene: TRBV15; d_gene: .; j_gene: TRBJ1-2; abundance: many; CDR3aa: CATSRVPLNYGYTF; CDR3nt: TGTGCCACCAGCAGAGTCCCCTTGAACTATGGCTACACCTTC
v_gene: TRBV20-1; d_gene: .; j_gene: TRBJ2-7; abundance: many; CDR3aa: CSARRQSAYEQYF; CDR3nt: TGCAGTGCTAGAAGGCAGTCAGCCTACGAGCAGTACTTC
v_gene: TRBV6-1; d_gene: .; j_gene: TRBJ1-2; abundance: few; CDR3aa: CASSDETGWSNYGYTF; CDR3nt: TGTGCCAGCAGTGACGAAACAGGGTGGAGTAACTATGGCTACACCTTC
v_gene: TRBV6-2/TRBV6-3; d_gene: .; j_gene: TRBJ2-1; abundance: .; CDR3aa: CASSLRTGGNEQFF; CDR3nt: TGTGCCAGCAGTTTGCGGACTGGGGGCAATGAGCAGTTCTTC
v_gene: TRBV18; d_gene: .; j_gene: TRBJ1-1; abundance: many; CDR3aa: CASSTNQGTTEAFF; CDR3nt: TGTGCCAGCTCAACCAATCAAGGGACGACAGAAGCTTTCTTT
v_gene: TRBV11-1; d_gene: .; j_gene: TRBJ1-2; abundance: many; CDR3aa: CASSQPGQSANYGYTF; CDR3nt: TGTGCCAGCAGCCAACCCGGTCAGTCGGCAAACTATGGCTACACCTTC
v_gene: TRBV7-2; d_gene: TRBD2; j_gene: TRBJ2-6; abundance: many; CDR3aa: CASRGGTSGANVLTF; CDR3nt: TGTGCCAGCAGGGGGGGGACGTCTGGGGCCAACGTCCTGACTTTC
v_gene: TRBV6-4; d_gene: TRBD1; j_gene: TRBJ2-2; abundance: many; CDR3aa: CASRIRQGVEKTGELFF; CDR3nt: TGTGCCAGCAGAATACGACAGGGGGTCGAGAAAACCGGGGAGCTGTTTTTT
v_gene: TRBV20-1; d_gene: TRBD2; j_gene: TRBJ2-7; abundance: many; CDR3aa: CSALPGTSGSKPGYEQYF; CDR3nt: TGCAGTGCCCTCCCCGGGACTAGCGGGAGTAAACCGGGTTACGAGCAGTACTTC
v_gene: TRBV15; d_gene: .; j_gene: TRBJ2-7; abundance: .; CDR3aa: CASKATNEQYF; CDR3nt: TGTGCCAGCAAGGCGACAAACGAGCAGTACTTC
v_gene: TRBV3-1; d_gene: .; j_gene: TRBJ1-5; abundance: few; CDR3aa: CASSQDPGKRPQHF; CDR3nt: TGTGCCAGCAGCCAAGACCCCGGGAAGAGGCCCCAGCATTTT
v_gene: TRBV28; d_gene: TRBD2; j_gene: TRBJ2-2; abundance: few; CDR3aa: CASRPTRLAGGLRSGELFF; CDR3nt: TGTGCCAGCAGACCCACTCGGCTAGCGGGAGGGCTTCGTTCCGGGGAGCTGTTTTTT
v_gene: TRBV20-1; d_gene: TRBD2; j_gene: TRBJ2-5; abundance: .; CDR3aa: CSAHPATSVFRETQYF; CDR3nt: TGCAGTGCTCATCCAGCTACTAGCGTTTTTCGAGAGACCCAGTACTTC
v_gene: TRBV6-1; d_gene: .; j_gene: TRBJ2-5; abundance: many; CDR3aa: CASSEGSQETQYF; CDR3nt: TGTGCCAGCAGTGAAGGCAGCCAAGAGACCCAGTACTTC
v_gene: TRBV28; d_gene: .; j_gene: TRBJ2-4; abundance: .; CDR3aa: CATSLSAGGNIQYF; CDR3nt: TGTGCCACCTCCCTATCGGCCGGAGGCAACATTCAGTACTTC
v_gene: TRBV30; d_gene: .; j_gene: TRBJ1-3; abundance: many; CDR3aa: CAWSVARPGNTIYF; CDR3nt: TGTGCCTGGAGTGTGGCGAGGCCGGGAAACACCATATATTTT
v_gene: TRBV20-1; d_gene: TRBD1; j_gene: TRBJ2-4; abundance: few; CDR3aa: CSASKYGTGEYNRAKNIQYF; CDR3nt: TGCAGTGCTAGCAAATACGGGACAGGGGAGTATAATAGGGCCAAAAACATTCAGTACTTC
v_gene: TRBV6-2/TRBV6-3; d_gene: .; j_gene: TRBJ2-2; abundance: many; CDR3aa: CASSYSRTGTGELFF; CDR3nt: TGTGCCAGCAGTTACTCCCGAACCGGGACCGGGGAGCTGTTTTTT
v_gene: TRBV2; d_gene: .; j_gene: TRBJ1-2; abundance: many; CDR3aa: CASSTGLSNYGYTF; CDR3nt: TGTGCCAGTTCTACAGGATTATCTAACTATGGCTACACCTTC
v_gene: TRBV28; d_gene: .; j_gene: TRBJ1-2; abundance: .; CDR3aa: CASNLQGRSGYNF; CDR3nt: TGTGCCAGCAACCTGCAGGGGCGCAGCGGCTACAACTTC
v_gene: TRBV24-1; d_gene: TRBD1; j_gene: TRBJ2-7; abundance: many; CDR3aa: CATQDHGTEAYEQYF; CDR3nt: TGTGCCACCCAGGATCATGGGACAGAAGCCTACGAGCAGTACTTC
v_gene: TRBV11-2; d_gene: TRBD1; j_gene: TRBJ2-4; abundance: many; CDR3aa: CASSMGQTLAKNIQYF; CDR3nt: TGTGCCAGCAGCATGGGACAGACTCTAGCCAAAAACATTCAGTACTTC
v_gene: TRBV11-2; d_gene: TRBD2; j_gene: TRBJ2-5; abundance: many; CDR3aa: CASSFPTSGRGKTQYF; CDR3nt: TGTGCCAGCAGCTTTCCTACTAGCGGGAGAGGGAAGACCCAGTACTTC
v_gene: TRBV25-1; d_gene: .; j_gene: TRBJ2-7; abundance: many; CDR3aa: CASSDSPLGGSSYEQYF; CDR3nt: TGTGCCAGCAGTGACTCCCCCCTAGGAGGGAGCTCCTACGAGCAGTACTTC
v_gene: TRBV6-1; d_gene: .; j_gene: TRBJ2-7; abundance: many; CDR3aa: CASTLLTGNYEQYF; CDR3nt: TGTGCCAGCACCTTATTGACAGGAAACTACGAGCAGTACTTC
v_gene: TRBV28; d_gene: .; j_gene: TRBJ1-1; abundance: many; CDR3aa: CASSWAGGTEAFF; CDR3nt: TGTGCCAGCAGTTGGGCGGGGGGCACTGAAGCTTTCTTT
v_gene: TRBV12-3/TRBV12-4; d_gene: .; j_gene: TRBJ2-6; abundance: many; CDR3aa: CASSYLAGANVLTF; CDR3nt: TGTGCCAGCAGTTACTTGGCTGGGGCCAACGTCCTGACTTTC
v_gene: TRBV7-9; d_gene: .; j_gene: TRBJ2-7; abundance: many; CDR3aa: CASTADRRSYEQYF; CDR3nt: TGTGCCAGCACAGCGGACCGTCGCTCCTACGAGCAGTACTTC
v_gene: TRBV19; d_gene: .; j_gene: TRBJ1-5; abundance: many; CDR3aa: CASSRGEGRSNQPQHF; CDR3nt: TGTGCCAGTAGTAGGGGAGAGGGTCGAAGCAATCAGCCCCAGCATTTT
v_gene: TRBV5-6; d_gene: TRBD2; j_gene: TRBJ2-2; abundance: many; CDR3aa: CASSLDGLAGNTGELFF; CDR3nt: TGTGCCAGCAGCTTGGATGGACTAGCGGGAAACACCGGGGAGCTGTTTTTT
v_gene: TRBV24-1; d_gene: .; j_gene: TRBJ2-5; abundance: few; CDR3aa: CATSSPGEPETQYF; CDR3nt: TGTGCCACCAGTTCGCCGGGAGAACCGGAGACCCAGTACTTC
v_gene: TRBV28; d_gene: TRBD1; j_gene: TRBJ1-6; abundance: .; CDR3aa: CASSTPGQSNSPLHF; CDR3nt: TGTGCCAGCAGTACCCCGGGACAGTCAAATTCACCCCTCCACTTT
v_gene: TRBV20-1; d_gene: .; j_gene: TRBJ2-5; abundance: many; CDR3aa: CSASLGTQYF; CDR3nt: TGCAGTGCTAGTTTGGGGACCCAGTACTTC
v_gene: TRBV29-1; d_gene: TRBD1; j_gene: TRBJ2-5; abundance: many; CDR3aa: CSVDSGTGGRETQYF; CDR3nt: TGCAGCGTTGACTCCGGGACAGGGGGCCGAGAGACCCAGTACTTC
v_gene: TRBV28; d_gene: .; j_gene: TRBJ1-2; abundance: few; CDR3aa: CASSLAANGYTF; CDR3nt: TGTGCCAGCAGTTTAGCGGCAAATGGCTACACCTTC
v_gene: TRBV30; d_gene: TRBD2; j_gene: TRBJ2-5; abundance: .; CDR3aa: CAWSVHSGSPGETQYF; CDR3nt: TGTGCCTGGAGTGTACACAGCGGGAGCCCCGGAGAGACCCAGTACTTC
v_gene: TRBV4-2; d_gene: TRBD1; j_gene: TRBJ1-2; abundance: .; CDR3aa: CASSRSGQGYYGYTF; CDR3nt: TGTGCCAGCAGCCGATCGGGACAGGGGTACTATGGCTACACCTTC
v_gene: TRBV28; d_gene: .; j_gene: TRBJ1-2; abundance: many; CDR3aa: CASSLPTIPLFGYTF; CDR3nt: TGTGCCAGCAGTTTACCTACCATCCCCTTATTTGGCTACACCTTC
v_gene: TRBV6-2/TRBV6-3; d_gene: TRBD2; j_gene: TRBJ2-2; abundance: .; CDR3aa: CASRSSSGRAIRTGELFF; CDR3nt: TGTGCCAGCAGATCATCTAGCGGGAGGGCGATAAGGACCGGGGAGCTGTTTTTT
v_gene: TRBV5-1; d_gene: .; j_gene: TRBJ2-2; abundance: .; CDR3aa: CASSFQGTNTGELFF; CDR3nt: TGCGCCAGCAGCTTCCAGGGGACCAACACCGGGGAGCTGTTTTTT
v_gene: TRBV29-1; d_gene: .; j_gene: TRBJ2-5; abundance: many; CDR3aa: CSVEVLRAWKCRGETQYF; CDR3nt: TGCAGCGTTGAAGTTTTGCGGGCCTGGAAGTGCCGGGGGGAGACCCAGTACTTC
v_gene: TRBV6-5; d_gene: .; j_gene: TRBJ2-7; abundance: many; CDR3aa: CASSYSRDLRGSDEQYF; CDR3nt: TGTGCCAGCAGTTACTCGCGGGACCTCCGGGGTAGCGACGAGCAGTACTTC
v_gene: TRBV14; d_gene: .; j_gene: TRBJ1-2; abundance: .; CDR3aa: CASSQEDTAGQGRVF; CDR3nt: TGTGCCAGCAGCCAGGAGGACACCGCGGGACAAGGTCGCGTCTTC